This is a list of T cell receptor beta chains from one sample in a study of T-cell reconstitution after alpha-beta-depleted transplantation in children. MiXCR, applied by TCRdb to the PCR reads, yields one record per CDR3 protein. The sample records tens of thousands of distinct CDR3 sequences, 15% to 20% being singletons. Specimen: PBMCs, mostly from graft donor cells, collected 360 days after TCRalphabeta/CD19-depleted stem cell transplant. The source of these receptors is a male patient aged 2 to 9 who had a stem cell transplant for acute lymphoblastic leukemia, so the T cells may come from the graft donor. Each CDR3 is given with its conserved first and last residue. D genes are given only for firm matches. The size entry is marked missing in some rows and otherwise reads once, few, many or a size class.

J gene	D gene	V gene	clone size	CDR3 protein	CDR3 DNA
TRBJ2-5	-	TRBV11-3	-	CASSLGTWYGETQYF	TGTGCCAGCAGCTTAGGCACATGGTATGGAGAGACCCAGTACTTC
TRBJ2-7	-	TRBV29-1	-	CSVEIMSSYEQYF	TGCAGCGTTGAGATAATGTCCTCCTACGAGCAGTACTTC
TRBJ2-7	-	TRBV11-1	-	CASSLGPYYEQYF	TGTGCCAGCAGCTTAGGTCCCTACTACGAGCAGTACTTC
TRBJ2-1	-	TRBV5-1	-	CASSHRQLSYIEQFF	TGCGCCAGCAGCCATCGACAGCTTTCCTACATTGAGCAGTTCTTC
TRBJ2-2	TRBD2	TRBV11-1	-	CASSAPRASGRASGELFF	TGTGCCAGCAGCGCCCCCCGAGCTAGCGGGAGGGCCAGCGGGGAGCTGTTTTTT
TRBJ2-7	TRBD1	TRBV30	-	CAWKYTGDFSEQYF	TGTGCCTGGAAGTATACAGGGGATTTCTCCGAGCAGTACTTC
TRBJ2-1	-	TRBV10-3	many	CAISGQVSSYNEQFF	TGTGCCATCAGTGGACAGGTTAGCTCCTACAATGAGCAGTTCTTC
TRBJ1-4	-	TRBV5-1	-	CASSLASTNEKLFF	TGCGCCAGCAGCTTAGCTTCAACTAATGAAAAACTGTTTTTT
TRBJ2-7	-	TRBV5-8	few	CASSWDNYEQYF	TGTGCCAGCAGCTGGGACAATTACGAGCAGTACTTC
TRBJ2-7	-	TRBV6-2/TRBV6-3	-	CASRPPGGDYEQYF	TGTGCCAGCAGACCCCCGGGCGGCGATTACGAGCAGTACTTC
TRBJ2-1	TRBD2	TRBV5-1	-	CASSSGLAAYNEQFF	TGCGCCAGCAGCTCAGGACTAGCGGCCTACAATGAGCAGTTCTTC
TRBJ2-6	-	TRBV14	few	CASSQSSGANVLTF	TGTGCCAGCAGCCAGAGCTCTGGGGCCAACGTCCTGACTTTC
TRBJ2-7	TRBD2	TRBV12-3/TRBV12-4	-	CTFSLLAGVKVRSYEQYF	TGTACCTTCAGTTTACTCGCGGGAGTAAAAGTGAGGTCCTACGAGCAGTACTTC
TRBJ2-3	TRBD2	TRBV5-6	-	CASSFAGDGDTQYF	TGTGCCAGCAGCTTTGCGGGAGATGGAGATACGCAGTATTTT
TRBJ2-1	-	TRBV21-1	few	CASSKGGLAGGNEQFF	TGTGCCAGCAGCAAAGGGGGACTAGCGGGGGGTAATGAGCAGTTCTTC
TRBJ1-1	-	TRBV6-5	-	CASSSGKAEAFF	TGTGCCAGCAGTTCAGGGAAGGCTGAAGCTTTCTTT
TRBJ1-1	-	TRBV5-1	few	CASSLAPGIQAFF	TGCGCCAGCAGCTTGGCCCCGGGGATCCAAGCTTTCTTT
TRBJ2-3	TRBD2	TRBV11-2	few	CASSISGRAADTQYF	TGTGCCAGCAGCATCAGCGGGAGGGCCGCAGATACGCAGTATTTT
TRBJ2-3	TRBD1	TRBV5-1	many	CASSSGQGATDTQYF	TGCGCCAGCAGCTCCGGACAGGGGGCAACAGATACGCAGTATTTT
TRBJ2-7	-	TRBV7-9	many	CASSGTALRSYEQYF	TGTGCCAGCAGCGGGACGGCTCTTAGGTCCTACGAGCAGTACTTC
TRBJ1-5	-	TRBV24-1	few	CATSDSQGVGQPQHF	TGTGCCACCAGTGATTCCCAGGGAGTAGGTCAGCCCCAGCATTTT
TRBJ2-5	-	TRBV15	few	CATSRDLSEQETQYF	TGTGCCACCAGCAGAGATTTGTCAGAACAAGAGACCCAGTACTTC
TRBJ2-5	-	TRBV5-1	few	CASSLAVRGTETQYF	TGCGCCAGCAGCTTGGCGGTTAGGGGCACGGAGACCCAGTACTTC
TRBJ2-7	TRBD2	TRBV12-3/TRBV12-4	-	CASSPFSSGRAFYEQYF	TGTGCCAGCAGTCCTTTTTCTAGCGGGAGGGCCTTCTACGAGCAGTACTTC
TRBJ2-3	TRBD2	TRBV12-3/TRBV12-4	-	CASRRWLAGGTDTQYF	TGTGCCAGCAGGCGTTGGCTAGCGGGGGGCACAGATACGCAGTATTTT
TRBJ2-6	-	TRBV5-1	-	CASSLAQGTGANVLTF	TGCGCCAGCAGCTTGGCTCAGGGAACTGGGGCCAACGTCCTGACTTTC
TRBJ2-1	TRBD2	TRBV19	-	CASSIRLAGNTEQFF	TGTGCCAGTAGTATTAGACTAGCGGGGAACACTGAGCAGTTCTTC
TRBJ2-7	TRBD2	TRBV12-3/TRBV12-4	-	CASSLGRRTSGISHEQYF	TGTGCCAGCAGTTTAGGGCGAAGGACTAGCGGGATCTCCCACGAGCAGTACTTC
TRBJ2-5	TRBD2	TRBV5-1	many	CASRFDSGRALETQYF	TGCGCCAGCAGGTTCGATAGCGGGAGGGCCCTCGAGACCCAGTACTTC
TRBJ2-3	-	TRBV5-1	few	CASSPWKPDTQYF	TGCGCCAGCAGCCCTTGGAAGCCAGATACGCAGTATTTT
TRBJ2-7	-	TRBV5-1	many	CASSDLRYEQYF	TGCGCCAGCAGTGATTTGAGGTACGAGCAGTACTTC
TRBJ2-1	TRBD2	TRBV4-1	-	CASSQSSLAGAGEQFF	TGCGCCAGCAGCCAAAGTAGTCTAGCGGGAGCGGGAGAGCAGTTCTTC
TRBJ2-5	TRBD2	TRBV7-8	few	CASSLGLAMETQYF	TGTGCCAGCAGCTTAGGACTAGCGATGGAGACCCAGTACTTC
TRBJ1-1	-	TRBV3-1	few	CASSQGVRGLGNTEAFF	TGTGCCAGCAGCCAAGGGGTTCGGGGGCTGGGAAACACTGAAGCTTTCTTT
TRBJ2-5	-	TRBV5-1	few	CASRVSGETQYF	TGCGCCAGCAGGGTCTCGGGGGAGACCCAGTACTTC
TRBJ2-3	TRBD1	TRBV4-2	-	CASSHGQGRSTDTQYF	TGTGCCAGCAGCCACGGACAGGGACGAAGCACAGATACGCAGTATTTT
TRBJ1-5	TRBD1	TRBV6-2/TRBV6-3	-	CASRGTGRGNQPQHF	TGTGCCAGCAGAGGGACAGGGAGGGGCAATCAGCCCCAGCATTTT
TRBJ1-1	TRBD1	TRBV20-1	few	CSARAQGALNTEAFF	TGCAGTGCTAGAGCACAGGGGGCCTTGAACACTGAAGCTTTCTTT
TRBJ2-1	-	TRBV2	-	CASSDFGMVQFF	TGTGCCAGCAGTGATTTCGGTATGGTGCAGTTCTTC
TRBJ2-7	-	TRBV6-6	many	CASSYPQRAAYEQYF	TGTGCCAGCAGTTACCCTCAACGGGCGGCCTACGAGCAGTACTTC
TRBJ2-7	-	TRBV5-1	few	CASSPPYEQYF	TGCGCCAGCAGCCCCCCTTACGAGCAGTACTTC
TRBJ2-3	-	TRBV3-1	-	CACRSNFGVSDTQYF	TGTGCCTGCAGGTCCAACTTCGGGGTCTCAGATACGCAGTATTTT
TRBJ2-7	-	TRBV5-1	-	CASSSIGGGGEQYF	TGCGCCAGCAGCTCTATTGGAGGGGGAGGCGAGCAGTACTTC
TRBJ2-2	-	TRBV28	-	CASTHTSWDLGELFF	TGTGCCAGCACTCACACCTCATGGGACCTCGGGGAGCTGTTTTTT
TRBJ2-5	TRBD2	TRBV6-1	-	CASSRRSGRRETQYF	TGTGCCAGCAGCCGGAGGAGCGGGAGACGGGAGACCCAGTACTTC
TRBJ1-1	TRBD1	TRBV7-9	-	CASSQRVQPGGEAFF	TGTGCCAGCAGCCAAAGGGTTCAACCAGGGGGTGAAGCTTTCTTT
TRBJ1-2	-	TRBV7-9	many	CASSFTGFDGYTF	TGTGCCAGCAGCTTTACGGGGTTCGATGGCTACACCTTC
TRBJ2-1	-	TRBV5-1	many	CASSSHNEQFF	TGCGCCAGCAGCAGCCACAATGAGCAGTTCTTC
TRBJ1-1	-	TRBV6-5	few	CASSYSQGREAFF	TGTGCCAGCAGTTACTCGCAGGGCCGTGAAGCTTTCTTT
TRBJ1-5	-	TRBV21-1	-	CASGNRDKGQPQHF	TGTGCCAGCGGAAACCGGGACAAAGGTCAGCCCCAGCATTTT
TRBJ2-7	-	TRBV27	-	CASSFRGFYEQYF	TGTGCCAGCAGTTTTCGGGGGTTCTACGAGCAGTACTTC
TRBJ1-1	-	TRBV12-3/TRBV12-4	many	CASRPAGTPNTEAFF	TGTGCCAGCAGACCTGCCGGGACACCAAACACTGAAGCTTTCTTT
TRBJ2-6	-	TRBV6-5	few	CASSSSTPSGANVLTF	TGTGCCAGCAGTTCCTCAACACCATCTGGGGCCAACGTCCTGACTTTC
TRBJ2-4	TRBD2	TRBV2	-	CASSEGAAGRTRVLAKNIQYF	TGTGCCAGCAGTGAGGGAGCGGCCGGTCGGACTAGAGTTCTAGCCAAAAACATTCAGTACTTC
TRBJ2-2	TRBD2	TRBV28	-	CASSLWAGVSTGELFF	TGTGCCAGCAGTTTGTGGGCGGGAGTTTCAACCGGGGAGCTGTTTTTT
TRBJ2-7	-	TRBV7-9	few	CASSFRGNYEQYF	TGTGCCAGCAGCTTTAGGGGTAACTACGAGCAGTACTTC
TRBJ2-5	-	TRBV5-1	-	CASSLAGSLGYQETQYF	TGCGCCAGCAGCTTGGCGGGCTCCTTAGGGTACCAAGAGACCCAGTACTTC
TRBJ2-3	TRBD1	TRBV7-2	few	CASSLGNRGNTQYF	TGTGCCAGCAGCTTAGGGAACAGGGGGAATACGCAGTATTTT
TRBJ2-1	TRBD2	TRBV12-3/TRBV12-4	few	CASTRTSGAYNEQFF	TGTGCCAGCACCCGGACTAGCGGGGCCTACAATGAGCAGTTCTTC
TRBJ1-5	-	TRBV12-3/TRBV12-4	many	CASSLAPNQPQHF	TGTGCCAGCAGTTTGGCCCCAAATCAGCCCCAGCATTTT